Each of the 29 T cell receptor beta chains below was sequenced from the same sample in a study of blood T cell repertoires in COVID-19. TCRdb's table, derived via immunoSEQ multiplex PCR, lists solely in-frame clones and lacks some. This table holds tens of thousands of clones, about four fifths found once. Material for sequencing was peripheral blood. These receptors were obtained from a man in his 70s with COVID-19, enrolled during active disease.

The V call is TRBV20-1, the J call TRBJ2-2; TRBD1 matches 7 bases. The CDR3 is 16 amino acids. The germline V gene encodes CDR1 DFQATT and CDR2 SNEGSKA (reference sequence). The J segment lost 0 bases and the V segment lost 3 bases, leaving 7 bases of the junction unmatched. As DNA, the CDR3 is TGCAGTGCTAGTACGGGGCAGGGGGCGAACACCGGGGAGCTGTTTTTT. Protein: CSASTGQGANTGELFF.

This chain uses TRBV7-8 with TRBJ2-7, with TRBD1 as a possible D gene (6 bases). V was trimmed by 0 bases and J by 5 bases, leaving 8 bases between them. Per germline, CDR1 SGHVS and CDR2 FQNEAQ. This CDR3 is built from 13 residues. CDR3 sequence: CASSLAGTNEQYF. CDR3 nucleotide sequence: TGTGCCAGCAGCTTAGCGGGGACAAACGAGCAGTACTTC.

The CDR3 sequence: CASTFGPSNQPQHF. CDR3 DNA: TGTGCCAGCACCTTTGGCCCGAGCAATCAGCCCCAGCATTTT. The gene calls are TRBV5-8 and TRBJ1-5; D ambiguous. Germline CDR1 SGHTS, CDR2 YDEGEE. V gave up 6 bases and J gave up 1 base, with 11 bases separating them. This CDR3 is 14 amino acids long.

The chain recombines TRBV6-5 with TRBJ2-1, with 8 bases matching TRBD2. This CDR3 has 14 residues. J was trimmed by 3 bases and V by 8 bases; bases with no gene match: 6. Germline CDR1 MNHEY, CDR2 SVGAGI. This chain's CDR3 is CASVAGGIYNEQFF. Here the CDR3 DNA reads TGTGCCAGCGTGGCGGGGGGAATCTACAATGAGCAGTTCTTC.

The chain combines TRBV6-2 or TRBV6-3 with TRBJ2-2; 13 bases agree with TRBD2. CDR3 length equals 16 residues. Germline trimming cut 5 bases from V and 4 bases from J; bases unmatched to any gene: 4. The germline V gene has CDR1 MNHEY and CDR2 SVGEGT. CDR3 protein: CASSRTSGRGTGELFF. DNA for the CDR3: TGTGCCAGCAGTAGGACTAGCGGGAGAGGCACCGGGGAGCTGTTTTTT.

The chain has TRBV6-2 or TRBV6-3 and TRBJ2-1; D call uncertain. The V end lost 1 base, the J end lost 13 bases, and 11 bases lay between the germline ends. The CDR3 is 12 residues long. From germline, CDR1 is MNHEY and CDR2 SVGEGT. CDR3 in DNA: TGTGCCAGCAGTTACTGGGCCAATTCTCAGTTCTTC. This sequence encodes CASSYWANSQFF.

V and J are TRBV7-9 and TRBJ1-2; the match to TRBD1 covers 7 bases. This CDR3 has 12 amino acids. Per germline, CDR1 SEHNR and CDR2 FQNEAQ (reference sequence). V lost 2 bases, J lost 6 bases, and 0 bases stayed unmatched. The CDR3 DNA sequence: TGTGCCAGCAGCTTACAGGGGGATGGCTACACCTTC. Translated: CASSLQGDGYTF.

The gene calls are TRBV18 and TRBJ2-7, with 7 bases lining up with TRBD1. The CDR3 contains 12 residues. Germline CDR1 KGHSH, CDR2 LQKENI. After removal of 2 bases from V and 6 bases from J, the junction contained 1 base not matched to a gene. CDR3 protein: CASSPRQGEQYF. CDR3 nucleotide sequence: TGTGCCAGCTCACCAAGACAGGGCGAGCAGTACTTC.

This clone has a single count. The chain joins TRBV19 to TRBJ2-6, with a possible D match to TRBD1 (5 bases). The CDR3 loop spans 15 amino acids. Per germline, CDR1 LNHDA and CDR2 SQIVND (reference sequence). Trimming stripped 5 bases from V and 1 base from J, with 9 bases between. CDR3 in amino acids: CASSDSGSGANVLTF. The DNA of the CDR3 is TGTGCCAGTAGTGATTCAGGGTCTGGGGCCAACGTCCTGACTTTC.

This clone turned up a few times. Other DNA sequences within the sample encode an identical CDR3. V gene TRBV3-1 (or the pseudogene TRBV3-2) combines with J gene TRBJ2-3; D not resolved. The CDR3 consists of 12 residues. Trimming cost V 4 bases and J 2 bases, with 4 bases left between them. Germline CDR1 reads LGHDT; CDR2 reads YNNKEL (reference sequence). The CDR3 protein is CASSLNTDTQYF. The CDR3 nucleotides read TGTGCCAGCAGCCTAAACACAGATACGCAGTATTTT.

The chain employs TRBV28 and TRBJ1-5; D is uncertain. The ends were cut back, 6 bases at V and 1 base at J, with 13 bases in the middle. Germline loops: CDR1 MDHEN, CDR2 SYDVKM. The CDR3 contains 15 residues. The CDR3 reads CASSRAGESNQPQHF. The CDR3 DNA reads TGTGCCAGCAGCCGCGCCGGAGAGAGCAATCAGCCCCAGCATTTT.

V is TRBV10-3 and J is TRBJ1-5; TRBD1 matches at 8 bases. Germline CDR1 and CDR2: ENHRY and SYGVKD. The trim removed 3 bases at V and 1 base at J, leaving 5 bases unmatched. The CDR3 is 16 residues long. The CDR3 loop is CAISEGQGISNQPQHF. The CDR3 coding sequence is TGTGCCATCAGTGAAGGACAGGGCATAAGCAATCAGCCCCAGCATTTT.

The J gene is TRBJ1-4, the V gene TRBV5-5; 7 positions agree with TRBD1. Germline CDR1 is SGHKS and CDR2 is YYEKEE (reference sequence). The CDR3 sequence is 16 residues long. The junction had 14 bases not matched to a gene; V was cut back by 4 bases and J by 8 bases. The CDR3 DNA reads TGTGCCAGCAGCCCGGCCGGGTCAGGGGGTCGGGAAAAACTGTTTTTT. Protein product: CASSPAGSGGREKLFF.

This clone has a handful of counts. CDR3 amino acids: CSASSPGGVGASAFF. The CDR3 region has the DNA TGCAGTGCTAGTAGCCCAGGCGGGGTAGGGGCCTCTGCTTTCTTT. This sequence joins TRBV20-1 and TRBJ1-1, with D possibly being TRBD1 (5 bases). The V end was cut by 3 bases, the J end by 11 bases, with 25 bases between. This CDR3 comprises 15 residues. Germline V lookup: CDR1 DFQATT, CDR2 SNEGSKA (reference sequence).

This clone was counted between two and nine times. The chain joins TRBV7-2 to TRBJ1-5; D uncertain. This CDR3 contains 15 residues. Germline assignment: CDR1 SGHTA and CDR2 FQGNSA. Trimming removed 0 bases from V and 2 bases from J, with 8 bases in between. The CDR3 loop is CASSLAYSGNQPQHF. The CDR3 DNA follows: TGTGCCAGCAGCTTAGCGTATTCCGGCAATCAGCCCCAGCATTTT. Together with reference TRBV7-2 and TRBJ1-5, the CDR3 gives the full variable domain: GAGVSQSPSNKVTEKGKDVELRCDPISGHTALYWYRQSLGQGLEFLIYFQGNSAPDKSGLPSDRFSAERTGGSVSTLTIQRTQQEDSAVYLCASSLAYSGNQPQHFGDGTRLSIL.

The rearrangement uses TRBV2 and TRBJ2-2; 13 bases map to TRBD2. This CDR3 is built from 16 residues. Germline CDR1 reads SNHLY; CDR2 reads FYNNEI. Trimming cost V 6 bases and J 6 bases; bases outside gene matches: 7. In DNA form, the CDR3 reads TGTGCCAGCAGACTACTAGCGGGAGGGCAGGCCGGGGAGCTGTTTTTT. Translated: CASRLLAGGQAGELFF.

This clone was counted a single time. V is TRBV19 and J is TRBJ1-1, with a weak D call TRBD1 (6 bases). The CDR3 contains 15 residues. Deletions cut 1 base from V and 3 bases from J, with 12 bases between. Germline CDR1 reads LNHDA; CDR2 reads SQIVND (reference sequence). The CDR3 DNA follows: TGTGCCAGTAGTATAGGGGTCAGGGGTTACACTGAAGCTTTCTTT. Its protein is CASSIGVRGYTEAFF.

CDR3 residues: CATSDLPRYPPRTGDGYTF. The CDR3 nucleotides read TGTGCCACCAGTGATTTGCCTCGTTATCCTCCTCGGACAGGGGATGGCTACACCTTC. The chain carries TRBV24-1 and TRBJ1-2, with 9 bases that match TRBD1. The germline gives CDR1 KGHDR, CDR2 SFDVKD. V lost 0 bases, J lost 6 bases, and 16 bases stayed unmatched. This CDR3 comprises 19 residues.

The J gene is TRBJ2-2, the V gene TRBV24-1; 8 bases are a match to TRBD2. The V gene's germline CDR1 is KGHDR and CDR2 SFDVKD. The CDR3 is 16 residues long. The junction had 7 bases not matched to a gene; V was cut back by 5 bases and J by 3 bases. The CDR3 DNA sequence: TGTGCCACCAGTGTCGCAGCGGGAGTTTACACCGGGGAGCTGTTTTTT. Translation: CATSVAAGVYTGELFF.

The chain is built from TRBV5-6 and TRBJ1-2; perhaps TRBD1 as D (6 bases). CDR3 length: 16 residues. Germline V CDR1 and CDR2: SGHDT, YYEEEE. The V end was cut by 0 bases, the J end by 4 bases, with 16 bases between. The DNA of the CDR3 is TGTGCCAGCAGCTTGGCCCAGCGGGGGCGCGGCTATGGCTACACCTTC. Its translation: CASSLAQRGRGYGYTF. The full variable domain, its missing parts supplied by reference TRBV5-6 and TRBJ1-2, is DAGVTQSPTHLIKTRGQQVTLRCSPKSGHDTVSWYQQALGQGPQFIFQYYEEEERQRGNFPDRFSGHQFPNYSSELNVNALLLGDSALYLCASSLAQRGRGYGYTFGSGTRLTVV.

The chain employs TRBV7-8 and TRBJ2-7; possible D gene TRBD1, 6 bases. The germline CDR1 and CDR2 sequences are SGHVS and FQNEAQ. The CDR3 sequence is 11 residues long. The V gene lost 5 bases and the J gene lost 7 bases, with 9 bases spanning the gap. The CDR3 DNA reads TGTGCCAGCAGCCCGCAGGGGGAGCAGTACTTC. Translated: CASSPQGEQYF. The whole variable domain, remainder taken from reference TRBV7-8 and TRBJ2-7, is GAGVSQSPRYKVAKRGQDVALRCDPISGHVSLFWYQQALGQGPEFLTYFQNEAQLDKSGLPSDRFFAERPEGSVSTLKIQRTQQEDSAVYLCASSPQGEQYFGPGTRLTVT.

The V and J genes are TRBV16 and TRBJ1-5; the D gene is possibly TRBD1 (5 bases). The CDR3 length is 13 residues. V was cut by 0 bases and J by 7 bases, with 7 bases left in between. CDR1 and CDR2 (germline): KGHSY, FQNENV. In DNA form, the CDR3 reads TGTGCCAGCAGCCAATCAGGGGTACAGCCCCAGCATTTT. It yields the protein CASSQSGVQPQHF.

V gene TRBV6-5 combines with J gene TRBJ1-2; D is undetermined. In germline, CDR1 is MNHEY, CDR2 SVGAGI. V was clipped by 6 bases and J by 0 bases, with 14 bases between them. CDR3 length: 15 amino acids. The CDR3 DNA follows: TGTGCCAGCAGGACTAAGACTGTGGCTAACTATGGCTACACCTTC. Translation: CASRTKTVANYGYTF.

The genes are TRBV27 and TRBJ1-4, with 7 bases fitting TRBD1. The V and J ends lost 5 bases and 1 base, in that order; junction bases with no gene match: 13. The germline CDR1 and CDR2 sequences are MNHEY and SMNVEV (reference sequence). This CDR3 comprises 18 residues. CDR3 region: CASSLRRATGVTNEKLFF. DNA for the CDR3: TGTGCCAGCAGTCTAAGGCGTGCTACAGGGGTAACTAATGAAAAACTGTTTTTT.

J is TRBJ1-2 and V is TRBV28, with 8 bases aligning to TRBD1. The CDR3 spans 15 residues. V was pared by 2 bases and J by 3 bases, with 5 bases of the junction left unmatched. From germline, CDR1 is MDHEN and CDR2 SYDVKM. The CDR3 coding sequence is TGTGCCAGCAGTTTAGGGGGGACAGGAGACTATGGCTACACCTTC. Its protein is CASSLGGTGDYGYTF.

The chain links TRBV6-5 to TRBJ1-6; D perhaps matches TRBD1 (5 bases). The CDR3 sequence is 15 residues long. The germline CDR1 and CDR2 sequences are MNHEY and SVGAGI. V was shortened by 2 bases and J by 6 bases, with 11 bases between the two germline ends. CDR3 amino acids: CASSYEGAGNSPLHF. CDR3 bases: TGTGCCAGCAGTTACGAAGGGGCCGGTAATTCACCCCTCCACTTT.

The chain recombines TRBV2 with TRBJ1-2; unclear D gene. CDR3 length equals 14 residues. Germline V gene sequence: CDR1 SNHLY, CDR2 FYNNEI. The V end lost 7 bases, the J end lost 8 bases, and 20 bases lay between the germline ends. The CDR3 coding sequence is TGTGCCAGCATGGAGCGACGGACCACGGGGGGCTACACCTTC. Amino acid sequence: CASMERRTTGGYTF.

The chain has TRBV29-1 and TRBJ2-1; possibly TRBD2 for D (7 bases). This CDR3 has 12 residues. Germline-derived CDR1 and CDR2 are SQVTM and ANQGSEA. V lost 6 bases, J lost 8 bases, and 14 bases lay in between. The CDR3 spells CSVRGAGYEQFF. The CDR3 coding sequence is TGCAGCGTCCGGGGGGCAGGGTATGAGCAGTTCTTC.

The chain recombines TRBV7-2 with TRBJ1-2; D is perhaps TRBD1 (5 bases). Germline assignment: CDR1 SGHTA and CDR2 FQGNSA. This CDR3 has 16 amino acids. Trimming left V 4 bases short and J 8 bases short, with 23 bases between. CDR3: CASSSLGGDPSQGYTF. The CDR3 DNA follows: TGTGCCAGCAGCTCCTTAGGAGGGGATCCCTCGCAGGGCTACACCTTC. The complete variable domain, with remaining parts taken from reference TRBV7-2 and TRBJ1-2, reads GAGVSQSPSNKVTEKGKDVELRCDPISGHTALYWYRQSLGQGLEFLIYFQGNSAPDKSGLPSDRFSAERTGGSVSTLTIQRTQQEDSAVYLCASSSLGGDPSQGYTFGSGTRLTVV.